The next 23 T cell receptor beta chains were all read from a single sample in a study of blood T cell repertoires in COVID-19. The repertoire was sequenced with immunoSEQ multiplex PCR; TCRdb's copy has only in-frame clones and lacks some. This table holds 250,000 to 300,000 clones, 81% found once. The material sequenced was peripheral blood. These receptors were collected from a woman aged 60 to 75 with active or convalescent COVID-19.

The table lists this clone with a count of one. This chain joins TRBV12-5 and TRBJ2-1; TRBD2 matches at 14 bases. The V gene end was trimmed by 6 bases and the J gene end by 8 bases; junction bases not matched to a gene: 6. From germline, CDR1 is LGHNT and CDR2 FRNRAP. The length of the CDR3 is 15 residues. In nucleotides, the CDR3 is TGTGCTAGTGGGCAGGGACTAGCGGGAGTTGATGAGCAGTTCTTC. It translates to CASGQGLAGVDEQFF.

On this clone itself: Other DNA sequences of this sample code for an identical CDR3. The chain uses TRBV2 and TRBJ1-2, with 10 bases aligning to TRBD1. Germline CDR1 is SNHLY and CDR2 is FYNNEI. The V and J ends lost 4 bases and 2 bases, in that order; junction bases with no gene match: 4. This CDR3 has 15 amino acids. The CDR3 nucleotides are TGTGCCAGCAGTGTTGGGACAGGGGCGAACTATGGCTACACCTTC. It encodes CASSVGTGANYGYTF.

The J gene is TRBJ1-1, the V gene TRBV27; 8 bases agree with TRBD1. CDR1 is MNHEY, CDR2 SMNVEV, per germline (reference sequence). The CDR3 length is 13 residues. V trimming: 8 bases; J trimming: 5 bases; junction bases outside the gene matches: 7. DNA of the CDR3: TGTGCCAGCGGGCAGGGGGCGTATACTGAAGCTTTCTTT. Encoded protein: CASGQGAYTEAFF.

This sequence joins TRBV10-1 and TRBJ2-2, with D possibly TRBD2 on 6 matching bases. V was cut by 2 bases and J by 5 bases, with 12 bases left in between. The germline CDR1 and CDR2 sequences are WNHNN and SYGVQD (reference sequence). The CDR3 consists of 15 residues. CDR3 sequence reads: CASSEGGIGTGELFF. The CDR3 region has the DNA TGCGCCAGCAGTGAGGGAGGGATTGGGACCGGGGAGCTGTTTTTT.

The V and J genes are TRBV21-1 and TRBJ1-1; the table gives TRBD1 as D, unverified against the DNA. TRBV21-1 is a known pseudogene. The CDR3 consists of 16 residues. CDR3 region: CASSKEQGGMNTEAFF. The CDR3 DNA reads TGTGCCAGCAGCAAAGAACAGGGTGGGATGAACACTGAAGCTTTCTTT.

This clone has just a few counts. This chain's CDR3 is CASSWTGRSGGYTF. Here the CDR3 DNA reads TGTGCCAGCAGCTGGACAGGGAGGTCCGGTGGCTACACCTTC. The rearrangement links TRBV7-9 to TRBJ1-2, with 8 bases identical to TRBD1. Losses at the gene ends were 4 bases for V and 7 bases for J; bases not matched to a gene: 8. CDR1 is SEHNR, CDR2 FQNEAQ, per germline (reference sequence). The CDR3 loop spans 14 amino acids. Drawing the rest from reference TRBV7-9 and TRBJ1-2, the complete variable domain is DTGVSQNPRHKITKRGQNVTFRCDPISEHNRLYWYRQTLGQGPEFLTYFQNEAQLEKSRLLSDRFSAERPKGSFSTLEIQRTEQGDSAMYLCASSWTGRSGGYTFGSGTRLTVV.

V and J are TRBV18 and TRBJ1-6; 8 bases map to TRBD1. This CDR3 has 14 residues. The ends lost 5 bases at V and 8 bases at J; junction bases unmatched: 5. CDR1 and CDR2 from the germline V gene are KGHSH and LQKENI. In DNA, the CDR3 is TGTGCCAGCTCAGCGCAGGGGGCTTATTCACCCCTCCACTTT. Amino acids: CASSAQGAYSPLHF.

This clone showed up just once. The chain has TRBV5-1 and TRBJ1-2, with D perhaps matching TRBD1 (6 bases). CDR1 is SGHRS, CDR2 YFSETQ, per germline. Trimming pared 0 bases from V and 0 bases from J, leaving 12 bases between. This CDR3 comprises 16 residues. The CDR3 nucleotides are TGCGCCAGCAGCTTGGGGGGGCTAACCGCTAACTATGGCTACACCTTC. Protein product: CASSLGGLTANYGYTF.

The V and J genes are TRBV7-2 and TRBJ2-1; 8 positions agree with TRBD2. The CDR3 extends over 16 amino acids. V was clipped by 2 bases and J by 0 bases; unmatched bases: 3. Germline assignment: CDR1 SGHTA and CDR2 FQGNSA. As DNA, the CDR3 is TGTGCCAGCAGCTTACAGCGGGGGTTCTCCTACAATGAGCAGTTCTTC. Its protein product is CASSLQRGFSYNEQFF. Using reference TRBV7-2 and TRBJ2-1 for the parts outside the CDR3, the full variable domain is GAGVSQSPSNKVTEKGKDVELRCDPISGHTALYWYRQSLGQGLEFLIYFQGNSAPDKSGLPSDRFSAERTGGSVSTLTIQRTQQEDSAVYLCASSLQRGFSYNEQFFGPGTRLTVL.

A word on this clone: One end of the junction fails to match germline, which may point to a read error. The CDR3 protein is CATRRAGGFTDTQYF. The CDR3, as DNA: TGTGCCACCAGAAGAGCGGGGGGGTTCACAGATACGCAGTATTTT. The chain links TRBV15 to TRBJ2-3; 10 bases line up with TRBD2. The CDR3 spans 15 residues. The V gene's germline CDR1 is LNHNV and CDR2 YYDKDF (reference sequence). The full variable domain, rest sourced from reference TRBV15 and TRBJ2-3, is DAMVIQNPRYQVTQFGKPVTLSCSQTLNHNVMYWYQQKSSQAPKLLFHYYDKDFNNEADTPDNFQSRRPNTSFCFLDIRSPGLGDTAMYLCATRRAGGFTDTQYFGPGTRLTVL.

This clone was picked up one time. The chain uses TRBV3-1 (or the pseudogene TRBV3-2) and TRBJ2-6; 12 bases agree with TRBD1. J lost 2 bases, V lost 10 bases, and 6 bases had no gene match. This CDR3 comprises 16 residues. The germline CDR1 and CDR2 sequences are LGHDT and YNNKEL (reference sequence). Here the CDR3 DNA reads TGTGCCACCCCGGGACAGGGGGCGGCTGGGGCCAACGTCCTGACTTTC. As protein: CATPGQGAAGANVLTF.

The rearrangement joins TRBV3-1 (or the pseudogene TRBV3-2) to TRBJ1-1, with a tentative D call TRBD1 (5 bases). Germline V gene lookup returns CDR1 LGHDT and CDR2 YNNKEL (reference sequence). Trimming pared 0 bases from V and 11 bases from J, leaving 19 bases between. The CDR3 runs to 15 residues. CDR3 coding DNA: TGTGCCAGCAGCCAAGAACTGTTCGGCCGACAGAGGGCTTTCTTT. This codes for CASSQELFGRQRAFF.

V and J are TRBV2 and TRBJ2-2, with D possibly being TRBD1 (6 bases). CDR1 SNHLY and CDR2 FYNNEI come from the germline V gene. The CDR3 runs 15 residues. Trimming took off 3 bases at V and 5 bases at J, with 13 bases between the two ends. The CDR3, as DNA: TGTGCCAGCAGTGATTCGGCAGGGGTGACCGGGGAGCTGTTTTTT. It is translated as CASSDSAGVTGELFF. Full variable domain (rest looked up from reference TRBV2 and TRBJ2-2): EPEVTQTPSHQVTQMGQEVILRCVPISNHLYFYWYRQILGQKVEFLVSFYNNEISEKSEIFDDQFSVERPDGSNFTLKIRSTKLEDSAMYFCASSDSAGVTGELFFGEGSRLTVL.

The chain recombines TRBV6-6 with TRBJ1-2; no reliable D call. Trimming shortened V by 0 bases and J by 3 bases, and 5 bases separated the two germline ends. The CDR3 covers 13 residues. Germline V CDR1 and CDR2: MNHNY, SVGAGI (reference sequence). CDR3 nucleotide sequence: TGTGCCAGCAGTTACTCGAGGGACTATGGCTACACCTTC. Residues: CASSYSRDYGYTF.

The CDR3 is CASSQSAGEETQYF. CDR3 nucleotides: TGTGCCAGCAGCCAATCTGCAGGGGAAGAGACCCAGTACTTC. The rearrangement joins TRBV5-4 to TRBJ2-5, with D possibly TRBD1 on 6 matching bases. Deletions cut 4 bases from V and 3 bases from J, with 13 bases between. Germline values: CDR1 SGHNT, CDR2 YYREEE (reference sequence). This CDR3 region has 14 residues.

This chain links TRBV10-3 with TRBJ1-2, with D perhaps TRBD1 (6 bases). CDR3 length: 17 residues. The V end lost 4 bases, the J end lost 4 bases, and 22 bases lay between the germline ends. Looked up from germline, CDR1 is ENHRY and CDR2 is SYGVKD. CDR3 loop: CAISGTRDTRLGYGYTF. In DNA form, the CDR3 reads TGTGCCATCAGTGGAACCCGGGACACCCGGCTGGGCTATGGCTACACCTTC.

The V call is TRBV15, the J call TRBJ1-4; the D gene is possibly TRBD1 (5 bases). This CDR3 comprises 16 residues. The V and J ends lost 5 bases and 8 bases respectively, with 21 bases between them. Germline CDR1 LNHNV, CDR2 YYDKDF (reference sequence). CDR3 sequence (DNA): TGTGCCACCAGCGGACTATCGGGACCGAAGGAGGAAAAACTGTTTTTT. It translates to CATSGLSGPKEEKLFF.

As concerns this clone: Other DNA variants within this sample encode the same CDR3. The gene calls are TRBV11-3 and TRBJ1-1, with TRBD1 matching 7 bases. With V trimmed by 5 bases and J by 5 bases, 5 bases remained unmatched. Per the germline V gene, CDR1 is SGHNT and CDR2 is YENEEA. The CDR3 runs 13 residues. Written as DNA, the CDR3 is TGTGCCAGCAGCCGGACAGGTGGGACTGAAGCTTTCTTT. Translating gives CASSRTGGTEAFF. Drawing the rest from reference TRBV11-3 and TRBJ1-1, the complete variable domain is EAGVVQSPRYKIIEKKQPVAFWCNPISGHNTLYWYLQNLGQGPELLIRYENEEAVDDSQLPKDRFSAERLKGVDSTLKIQPAELGDSAVYLCASSRTGGTEAFFGQGTRLTVV.

The chain is built from TRBV9 and TRBJ1-2; D is undetermined. Trimming pared 3 bases from V and 8 bases from J, leaving 11 bases between. The CDR3 sequence is 12 residues long. Germline lookup yields CDR1 SGDLS and CDR2 YYNGEE. The DNA for the CDR3 is TGTGCCAGCAGCGAACCCTCGGTGGGCTACACCTTC. It yields the protein CASSEPSVGYTF.

In the case of this clone: A junction end diverges from the germline sequence, so it may reflect a read error. The J gene is TRBJ2-2, the V gene TRBV7-7, with a possible D match to TRBD2 (5 bases). The CDR3 is 15 residues long. Germline loops: CDR1 SSHAT, CDR2 FNYEAQ (reference sequence). The CDR3 region has the DNA TGTGCTAGCAGCGAACGGACTGCGAACACCGGGGAGCTGTTTTTT. Protein: CASSERTANTGELFF.

Regarding this clone: Other nucleotide sequences in the sample specify the same CDR3. The chain joins TRBV7-2 to TRBJ2-7; D uncertain. The CDR3 extends over 12 amino acids. The germline V and J ends were trimmed by 4 bases and 0 bases, with 4 bases remaining between them. From germline, CDR1 is SGHTA and CDR2 FQGNSA. CDR3: CASSSSSYEQYF. Here the CDR3 DNA reads TGTGCCAGCAGCTCGAGCTCCTACGAGCAGTACTTC.

V usage is TRBV7-6 and J usage is TRBJ1-3, with a weak D call TRBD1 (5 bases). The germline V gene has CDR1 SGHVS and CDR2 FNYEAQ. CDR3 size: 17 residues. V was trimmed by 5 bases and J by 0 bases, leaving 17 bases between them. The chain's CDR3 is CASSPRGGTLSGNTIYF. For the CDR3, the DNA is TGTGCCAGCAGCCCAAGAGGAGGGACCCTCTCTGGAAACACCATATATTTT.

This clone was counted once. This chain joins TRBV7-6 and TRBJ1-2; TRBD1 is a possible D gene (6 bases). V shed 3 bases and J shed 8 bases, with 16 bases lying between them. The CDR3 runs 14 residues. Germline V gives CDR1 SGHVS, CDR2 FNYEAQ. As DNA, the CDR3 is TGTGCCAGCAGCTTCGGCGGGGGCGCCGACGGCTACACCTTC. Its protein product is CASSFGGGADGYTF.